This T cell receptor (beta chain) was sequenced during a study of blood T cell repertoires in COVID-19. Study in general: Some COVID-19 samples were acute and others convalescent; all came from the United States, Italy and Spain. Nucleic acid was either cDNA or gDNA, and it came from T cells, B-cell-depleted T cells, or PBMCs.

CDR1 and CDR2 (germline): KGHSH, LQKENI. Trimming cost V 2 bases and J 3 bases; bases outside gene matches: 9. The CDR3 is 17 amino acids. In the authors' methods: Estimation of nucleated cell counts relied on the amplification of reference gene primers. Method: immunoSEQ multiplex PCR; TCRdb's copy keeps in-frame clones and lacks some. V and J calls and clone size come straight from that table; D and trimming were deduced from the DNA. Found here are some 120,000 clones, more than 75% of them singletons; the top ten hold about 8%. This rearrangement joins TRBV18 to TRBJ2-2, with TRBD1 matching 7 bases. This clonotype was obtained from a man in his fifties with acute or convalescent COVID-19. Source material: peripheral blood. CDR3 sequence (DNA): TGTGCCAGCTCACCAGACGACAGGGTACCGGACACCGGGGAGCTGTTTTTT. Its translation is CASSPDDRVPDTGELFF. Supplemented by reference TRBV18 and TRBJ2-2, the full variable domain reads NAGVMQNPRHLVRRRGQEARLRCSPMKGHSHVYWYRQLPEEGLKFMVYLQKENIIDESGMPKERFSAEFPKEGPSILRIQQVVRGDSAAYFCASSPDDRVPDTGELFFGEGSRLTVL.